Listed below are T cell receptor beta chains from one sample, sequenced in a study of CD8+ T cells in alopecia areata. TCRdb's table, derived via immunoSEQ multiplex PCR, lists solely in-frame clones and lacks some. Among hundreds of thousands of clones listed, 60% were seen once. The sequencing used CD4+ T cells sorted from blood, collected between weeks 51 and 54, from a patient treated with tofacitinib. These receptors all stem from a human donor with alopecia areata. Both conserved end residues are part of each CDR3. The D gene is left open where the match is weak. Clone size appears in some rows only: once, few, many, or a class for an expanded clone.

size | D | J | V | DNA | CDR3
few | . | TRBJ1-5 | TRBV19 | TGTGCCAGTAGTGTTAGGGGCGGCAATCAGCCCCAGCATTTT | CASSVRGGNQPQHF
. | . | TRBJ2-3 | TRBV30 | TGTGCCTGGAGTCGACAAGATACGCAGTATTTT | CAWSRQDTQYF
. | TRBD2 | TRBJ2-5 | TRBV15 | TGTGCCACCAGCCCTCGGGGGGGAGGGGAGACCCAGTACTTC | CATSPRGGGETQYF
once | TRBD1 | TRBJ2-7 | TRBV5-1 | TGCGCCAGCAGCTATGACAGGGGGCCGAACGAGCAGTACTTC | CASSYDRGPNEQYF
. | . | TRBJ2-1 | TRBV7-9 | TGTGCCAGCAGCTTACTGGAGTTGTCCGGCTCCTACAATGAGCAGTTCTTC | CASSLLELSGSYNEQFF
few | TRBD2 | TRBJ2-3 | TRBV27 | TGTGCCAGCAGTTTATGGGCGGGGGTGGAGACAGATACGCAGTATTTT | CASSLWAGVETDTQYF
. | . | TRBJ1-5 | TRBV29-1 | TGCAGCGTTGGGGTAGAGGGAGATCAGCCCCAGCATTTT | CSVGVEGDQPQHF
once | . | TRBJ2-2 | TRBV9 | TGTGCCAGCAGCGCGACCGGGGAGCTGTTTTTT | CASSATGELFF
. | . | TRBJ1-6 | TRBV5-1 | TGCGCCAGCAGCTTGGCCGGCCAGGGCCGATCACCCCTCCACTTT | CASSLAGQGRSPLHF
. | . | TRBJ2-5 | TRBV5-4 | TGTGCCAGCAGCTTGGTCGGTTTAGAGACCCAGTACTTC | CASSLVGLETQYF
. | . | TRBJ1-6 | TRBV15 | TGTGCCACCAGCAGAGATGTAGGGGATAATTCACCCCTCCACTTT | CATSRDVGDNSPLHF
. | . | TRBJ2-7 | TRBV30 | TGTGCCTGGAGTCGCCCCACAAAACAGAGGGTCAACGAGCAGTACTTC | CAWSRPTKQRVNEQYF
. | . | TRBJ1-2 | TRBV30 | TGTGCCTCGACGAGCCCAGGGCCACCCTACTATGGCTACACCTTC | CASTSPGPPYYGYTF
. | . | TRBJ1-5 | TRBV7-3 | TGTGCCAGCAGCAGCGACAGAAATCAGCCCCAGCATTTT | CASSSDRNQPQHF
. | TRBD2 | TRBJ2-3 | TRBV6-1 | TGTGCCAGCAGTGTCTCGCGGGGGGCGTCAGATACGCAGTATTTT | CASSVSRGASDTQYF
. | . | TRBJ1-4 | TRBV29-1 | TGCAGCGCGAAACAGGGTGAAAAACTGTTTTTT | CSAKQGEKLFF
. | . | TRBJ2-2 | TRBV30 | TGTGCCTGGTTCAAGGGAGTCGGGGAGCTGTTTTTT | CAWFKGVGELFF
. | . | TRBJ1-4 | TRBV15 | TGTGCCACCAGCAGAGATGGAGGGACTAATGAAAAACTGTTTTTT | CATSRDGGTNEKLFF
. | . | TRBJ2-7 | TRBV10-3 | TGTGCCATCAGTGACCCAAATGCTCCACAGGGAGGGACCTACGAGCAGTACTTC | CAISDPNAPQGGTYEQYF
. | . | TRBJ1-2 | TRBV30 | TGTGCCTGGAGTGTAGGGCTAGGGGGAAGTGGCTACACCTTC | CAWSVGLGGSGYTF
. | . | TRBJ2-1 | TRBV5-1 | TGCGCCAGCAGCTTGGACGGCTTAAACAATGAGCAGTTCTTC | CASSLDGLNNEQFF
. | . | TRBJ2-3 | TRBV9 | TGTGCCAGCAGCGTAGAAGCAAGGACAGTAATAGATACGCAGTATTTT | CASSVEARTVIDTQYF
. | . | TRBJ1-3 | TRBV29-1 | TGCAGCGTTGATTTTGGAAACACCATATATTTT | CSVDFGNTIYF
. | . | TRBJ1-1 | TRBV30 | TGTGCCTGGAGTGTGCATAGAACGGGGTTAGCTTTCTTT | CAWSVHRTGLAFF
. | TRBD1 | TRBJ1-2 | TRBV4-2 | TGTGCCAGCAGCCAAGGAACAGGGGACTATGGCTACACCTTC | CASSQGTGDYGYTF
. | . | TRBJ2-7 | TRBV30 | TGTGCCTGGAAGGACAGCTCCTACGAGCAGTACTTC | CAWKDSSYEQYF
few | . | TRBJ1-5 | TRBV2 | TGTGCCAGCAGTGAGACCCCTACAACACGTCAGCCCCAGCATTTT | CASSETPTTRQPQHF